Below, one T cell receptor beta chain is given with its context. Its antigen is not known. This CDR3 contains 15 residues. Looked up from germline, CDR1 is DFQATT and CDR2 is SNEGSKA (reference sequence). Trimming stripped 5 bases from V and 0 bases from J, with 15 bases between. In TCRdb, the 5' RACE reads were re-called with MiXCR into one record per CDR3 protein. The sample carries 500,000 to 600,000 distinct CDR3 sequences, roughly a fifth recorded once. The source of the sample is a study of identical twins. Notes on the study in general: The presence of invariant MAIT and iNKT cells could partly confound analyses of zero-insertion sequences.

The sample also formed part of further work on T cells expressing NK-cell markers. That report adds: In sorted CD3+CD56+NKG2C+, CD3+CD56+NKG2C- and CD3+CD56-NKG2C+ T cells, TCR beta repertoires were obtained.

The chain carries TRBV20-1 and TRBJ2-3; D may match TRBD1 or TRBD2 (5 bases each). The source is a woman between 18 and 30 years old in good health. Material: CD4+ T cells sorted from blood. The CDR3 DNA is TGCAGTGCTCCCGCCCTCGGGACGAGCACAGATACGCAGTATTTT. It encodes CSAPALGTSTDTQYF.